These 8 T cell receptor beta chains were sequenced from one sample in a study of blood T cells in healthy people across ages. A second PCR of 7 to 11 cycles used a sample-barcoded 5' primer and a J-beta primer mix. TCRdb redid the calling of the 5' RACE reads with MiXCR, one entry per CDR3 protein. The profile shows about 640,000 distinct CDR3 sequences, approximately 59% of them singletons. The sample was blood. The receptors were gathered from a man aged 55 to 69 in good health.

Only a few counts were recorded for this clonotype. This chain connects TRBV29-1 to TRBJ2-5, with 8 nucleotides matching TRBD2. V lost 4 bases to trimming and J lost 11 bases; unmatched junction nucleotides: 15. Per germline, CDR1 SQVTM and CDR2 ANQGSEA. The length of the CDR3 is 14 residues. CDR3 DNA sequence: TGCAGCGTTGTAGAGACTAGCGCCGGCAATGAGCAGTACTTC. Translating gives CSVVETSAGNEQYF.

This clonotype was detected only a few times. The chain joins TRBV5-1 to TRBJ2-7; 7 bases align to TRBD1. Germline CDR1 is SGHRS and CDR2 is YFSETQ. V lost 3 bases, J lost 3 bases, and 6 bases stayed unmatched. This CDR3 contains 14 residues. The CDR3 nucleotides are TGCGCCAGCAGCTCACAGGGGACCTTCTACGAGCAGTACTTC. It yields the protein CASSSQGTFYEQYF.

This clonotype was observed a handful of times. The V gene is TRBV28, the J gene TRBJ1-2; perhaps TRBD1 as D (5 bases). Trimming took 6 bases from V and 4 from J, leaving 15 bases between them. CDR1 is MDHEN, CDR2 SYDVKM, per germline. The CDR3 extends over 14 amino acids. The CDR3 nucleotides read TGTGCCAGCAGGGAAGCCAGGGTAGCCTATGGCTACACCTTC. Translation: CASREARVAYGYTF.

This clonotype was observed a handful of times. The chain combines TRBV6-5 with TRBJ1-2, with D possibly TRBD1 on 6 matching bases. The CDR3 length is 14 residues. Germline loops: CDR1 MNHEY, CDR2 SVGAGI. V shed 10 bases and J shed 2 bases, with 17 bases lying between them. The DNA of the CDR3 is TGTGCCACCTCGACAGGACGGGGCAACTATGGCTACACCTTC. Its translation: CATSTGRGNYGYTF.

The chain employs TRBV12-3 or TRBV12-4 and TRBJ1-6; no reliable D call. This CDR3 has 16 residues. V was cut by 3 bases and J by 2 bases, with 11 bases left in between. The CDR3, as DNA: TGTGCCAGCAGTTTTGGCTCCCAGCCCTATAATTCACCCCTCCACTTT. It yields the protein CASSFGSQPYNSPLHF.

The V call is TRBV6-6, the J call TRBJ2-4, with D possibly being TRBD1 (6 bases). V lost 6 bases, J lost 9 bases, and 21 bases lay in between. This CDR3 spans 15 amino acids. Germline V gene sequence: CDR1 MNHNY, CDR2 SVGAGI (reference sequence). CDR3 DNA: TGTGCCAGCAGGCCTCCCGGAAACAGGGAACGCATTCAGTACTTC. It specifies CASRPPGNRERIQYF.

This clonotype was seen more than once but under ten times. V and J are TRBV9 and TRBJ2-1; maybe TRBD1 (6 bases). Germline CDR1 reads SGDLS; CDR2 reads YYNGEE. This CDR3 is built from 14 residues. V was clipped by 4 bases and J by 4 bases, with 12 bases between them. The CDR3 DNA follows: TGTGCCAGCAGCAGCCGGGACACTTACAATGAGCAGTTCTTC. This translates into CASSSRDTYNEQFF.

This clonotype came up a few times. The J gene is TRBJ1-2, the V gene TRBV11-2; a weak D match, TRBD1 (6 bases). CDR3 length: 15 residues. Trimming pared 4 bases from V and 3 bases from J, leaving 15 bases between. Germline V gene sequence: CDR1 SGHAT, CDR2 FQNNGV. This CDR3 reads CASSSSYRADYGYTF. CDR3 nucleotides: TGTGCCAGCAGCTCTTCCTACAGGGCTGACTATGGCTACACCTTC.